These T cell receptor beta chains were read from a single sample in a study of T cells in Graves' hyperthyroidism and ophthalmopathy. TCRdb analysed the multiplex PCR reads with MiXCR anew, one entry per CDR3 protein. The sample carries 700,000 to 850,000 distinct CDR3 sequences, 30% to 40% recorded once. The source material was blood. These receptors all come from a woman aged 40 to 49 with Graves' hyperthyroidism. Both conserved end residues are part of each CDR3. The order of the fields is J gene, D gene, clone size, V gene, CDR3 DNA, CDR3 protein. D genes are given only for firm matches. A clone size is listed for some rows: how often the clone was seen (once, few, many), or a class if it is expanded.

J: TRBJ2-3
D: TRBD2
size: NA
V: TRBV9
DNA: TGTGCCAGCAGCGTAGATAGCGGGCCTAGCACAGATACGCAGTATTTT
CDR3: CASSVDSGPSTDTQYF

J: TRBJ1-2
D: TRBD1
size: once
V: TRBV7-9
DNA: TGTGCCACCAATCCCCCCCCAGGGGGGATTGGCTACACCTTC
CDR3: CATNPPPGGIGYTF

J: TRBJ2-5
D: NA
size: few
V: TRBV6-5
DNA: TGTGCCAGCAGTTACTCGGCCAGCCCCGGAGAGACCCAGTACTTC
CDR3: CASSYSASPGETQYF

J: TRBJ1-1
D: NA
size: many
V: TRBV10-3
DNA: TGTGCCATCACGTCAGGGTCTGGAATGAACACTGAAGCTTTCTTT
CDR3: CAITSGSGMNTEAFF

J: TRBJ2-7
D: NA
size: many
V: TRBV2
DNA: TGTGCCAGCTTGGTGCTAAACGAGCAGTACTTC
CDR3: CASLVLNEQYF

J: TRBJ1-4
D: NA
size: many
V: TRBV10-2
DNA: TGCGCCAGCAGGGGGTGGACAGTGAATGAAAAACTGTTTTTT
CDR3: CASRGWTVNEKLFF

J: TRBJ1-2
D: NA
size: few
V: TRBV10-3
DNA: TGTGCCATCAGTGAGAAGGTTACTAACTATGGCTACACCTTC
CDR3: CAISEKVTNYGYTF

J: TRBJ2-2
D: TRBD1
size: NA
V: TRBV11-3
DNA: TGTGCCAGCAGCTGGGACAGGAGGAACACCGGGGAGCTGTTTTTT
CDR3: CASSWDRRNTGELFF

J: TRBJ1-6
D: NA
size: many
V: TRBV20-1
DNA: TGCAGTGCCGCCTCGGGACCGACCAGGGTGACCCTCCACTTT
CDR3: CSAASGPTRVTLHF

J: TRBJ1-4
D: NA
size: NA
V: TRBV7-9
DNA: TGTGCCAGCAGCCCCAGGGGTCTGGATGAAAAACTGTTTTTT
CDR3: CASSPRGLDEKLFF

J: TRBJ2-2
D: NA
size: NA
V: TRBV10-3
DNA: TGTGCCAGCAGTTTGTCTACAGGGAGTCGGGAGCTGTTTTTT
CDR3: CASSLSTGSRELFF

J: TRBJ2-7
D: NA
size: many
V: TRBV5-4
DNA: TGTGCCAGCAGCTTGGTGGACGGAACCTACGAGCAGTACTTC
CDR3: CASSLVDGTYEQYF

J: TRBJ2-7
D: TRBD2
size: few
V: TRBV9
DNA: TGTGCCAGCAGCATCTCAGCGGGGTCTGCCTACGAGCAGTACTTC
CDR3: CASSISAGSAYEQYF

J: TRBJ1-1
D: NA
size: many
V: TRBV12-3/TRBV12-4
DNA: TGTGCCAGCAGTTTAGCGAGCACTGAAGCTTTCTTT
CDR3: CASSLASTEAFF

J: TRBJ1-1
D: NA
size: many
V: TRBV12-3/TRBV12-4
DNA: TGTGCCAGCAGTTTCAACGGGGGATCTGAAGCTTTCTTT
CDR3: CASSFNGGSEAFF

J: TRBJ1-1
D: NA
size: many
V: TRBV29-1
DNA: TGCAGCGTTGGCTCGCAGGGTACGAACACTGAAGCTTTCTTT
CDR3: CSVGSQGTNTEAFF

J: TRBJ1-1
D: NA
size: few
V: TRBV7-2
DNA: TGTGCCAGCAGTGAATGGCCAGGTGGGGCAGGGTTAGGAACTGAAGCTTTCTTT
CDR3: CASSEWPGGAGLGTEAFF

J: TRBJ2-7
D: NA
size: many
V: TRBV9
DNA: TGTGCCAGCAGCATCCAATACGAGCAGTACTTC
CDR3: CASSIQYEQYF

J: TRBJ1-5
D: TRBD1
size: NA
V: TRBV7-2
DNA: TGCGCCAGCAGCCAAGGGACAGGGAAGATCTATGGCAATCAGCCCCAGCATTTT
CDR3: CASSQGTGKIYGNQPQHF

J: TRBJ2-7
D: NA
size: NA
V: TRBV7-9
DNA: TGCGCCAGCAGCCAGGAATCCGGGGGCAGCTCCTACGAGCAGTACTTC
CDR3: CASSQESGGSSYEQYF

J: TRBJ1-2
D: NA
size: NA
V: TRBV10-3
DNA: TGTGCCATCAGTTCCTACGGCTACACCTTC
CDR3: CAISSYGYTF

J: TRBJ1-3
D: NA
size: many
V: TRBV7-3
DNA: TGTGCCAGCAGCTTAACGCACAGAGGAAACACCATATATTTT
CDR3: CASSLTHRGNTIYF

J: TRBJ2-7
D: NA
size: NA
V: TRBV3-1
DNA: TGTGCCAGCAGCCAAGAGGGTCGGGAGCAGTACTTC
CDR3: CASSQEGREQYF

J: TRBJ2-5
D: TRBD2
size: many
V: TRBV7-2
DNA: TGTGCCAGCAGGGTAGCGGGGGGGGGAGAGACCCAGTACTTC
CDR3: CASRVAGGGETQYF

J: TRBJ1-5
D: NA
size: NA
V: TRBV29-1
DNA: TGCAGCGTTGAAGATCCCAGTGTCGGGATTCAGCCCCAGCATTTT
CDR3: CSVEDPSVGIQPQHF

J: TRBJ1-1
D: NA
size: many
V: TRBV24-1
DNA: TGTGCCACCCAGGGGTTCAGGAACACTGAAGCTTTCTTT
CDR3: CATQGFRNTEAFF

J: TRBJ2-7
D: TRBD1
size: NA
V: TRBV11-1
DNA: TGTGCCAGCAGCCACCGGGACAGGGGCTCTGGCGAGCAGTACTTC
CDR3: CASSHRDRGSGEQYF

J: TRBJ2-5
D: NA
size: many
V: TRBV11-2
DNA: TGTGCCAGCAGCTTTTGGCAGGCCGAAGAGACCCAGTACTTC
CDR3: CASSFWQAEETQYF

J: TRBJ1-3
D: NA
size: once
V: TRBV6-2/TRBV6-3
DNA: TGTGCCAGCAATCCCCGGCCAGGTGAATCATCTGGAAACACCATATATTTT
CDR3: CASNPRPGESSGNTIYF

J: TRBJ2-7
D: NA
size: many
V: TRBV7-7
DNA: TGTGCTAGCAGCCCCGTCCTGGGTCCCCTCTACGAGCAGTACTTC
CDR3: CASSPVLGPLYEQYF

J: TRBJ2-2
D: NA
size: NA
V: TRBV7-2
DNA: TGTGCCAGCAGCTTAAAGACAGGGAACACCGGGGAGCTGTTTTTT
CDR3: CASSLKTGNTGELFF

J: TRBJ1-2
D: NA
size: NA
V: TRBV27
DNA: TGTGCCAGCAGTTTATCGGCCGGGAGCGGTCCGCCCGGCTACACCTTC
CDR3: CASSLSAGSGPPGYTF

J: TRBJ2-5
D: NA
size: NA
V: TRBV6-6
DNA: TGTGCCACCGAAGGGGAAGAGACCCAGTACTTC
CDR3: CATEGEETQYF

J: TRBJ1-2
D: NA
size: many
V: TRBV12-3/TRBV12-4
DNA: TGTGCCACCATCAATATTCGTCAACTTAACTATGGCTACACCTTC
CDR3: CATINIRQLNYGYTF

J: TRBJ1-1
D: NA
size: NA
V: TRBV29-1
DNA: TGCAGCGTTGCACCCTCAGGGACACCCCTTGAAGCTTTCTTT
CDR3: CSVAPSGTPLEAFF

J: TRBJ2-1
D: TRBD2
size: once
V: TRBV5-1
DNA: TGCGCCAGCAGCGGCCCGCTCCTTAGCGGGTCGAGTGGTGAGCAGTTCTTC
CDR3: CASSGPLLSGSSGEQFF

J: TRBJ1-1
D: NA
size: many
V: TRBV15
DNA: TGTGCCACCAGCAGAGACATAACAAGGGCAGCTGAAGCTTTCTTT
CDR3: CATSRDITRAAEAFF

J: TRBJ1-4
D: TRBD1
size: many
V: TRBV19
DNA: TGTGCCAGCGGGCAGGGGGCAAGTGAAAAACTGTTTTTT
CDR3: CASGQGASEKLFF

J: TRBJ1-4
D: TRBD1
size: NA
V: TRBV10-3
DNA: TGTGCCATCACCGGACAGGGGCGCGATGAAAAACTGTTTTTT
CDR3: CAITGQGRDEKLFF

J: TRBJ1-1
D: NA
size: few
V: TRBV5-1
DNA: TGCGCCAGCAGCTCGGCGGGGGGTTACAATGAAGCTTTCTTT
CDR3: CASSSAGGYNEAFF

J: TRBJ1-1
D: NA
size: many
V: TRBV10-3
DNA: TGTGCCGCACGACAGGATTTGAACACTGAAGCTTTCTTT
CDR3: CAARQDLNTEAFF

J: TRBJ1-1
D: NA
size: NA
V: TRBV20-1
DNA: TGCAGTGCTAGAGATGGTTTTAGATACATTAACACTGAAGCTTTCTTT
CDR3: CSARDGFRYINTEAFF

J: TRBJ2-7
D: NA
size: NA
V: TRBV7-2
DNA: TGTGCCAGCAGCTGGGGTCTAGCGTCGGGGTCCCTCGAGCAGTACTTC
CDR3: CASSWGLASGSLEQYF

J: TRBJ1-3
D: NA
size: many
V: TRBV10-2
DNA: TGCGCCAGCAGTGATACAGCTGGGAGGGTCACCATATATTTT
CDR3: CASSDTAGRVTIYF

J: TRBJ2-7
D: NA
size: few
V: TRBV7-9
DNA: TGTGCCAGCAGCCAAGAAGAGGACGGCCTCTACGAGCAGTACTTC
CDR3: CASSQEEDGLYEQYF

J: TRBJ1-5
D: NA
size: many
V: TRBV19
DNA: TGTGCCGTTGGAGGGTCGTATAGCAATCAGCCCCAGCATTTT
CDR3: CAVGGSYSNQPQHF

J: TRBJ1-6
D: NA
size: once
V: TRBV6-1
DNA: TGTGCCAGCAGACTGCCGGGGGTACACAATTCACCCCTCCACTTT
CDR3: CASRLPGVHNSPLHF

J: TRBJ1-1
D: NA
size: NA
V: TRBV10-3
DNA: TGTGCCATCAGTGATGGCCTTGCCGGGGAAGCTTTCTTT
CDR3: CAISDGLAGEAFF

J: TRBJ2-3
D: TRBD2
size: NA
V: TRBV13
DNA: TGTGCCAGCAGCTTAAACGGCGGGGGGCTCACAGATACGCAGTATTTT
CDR3: CASSLNGGGLTDTQYF

J: TRBJ2-5
D: NA
size: NA
V: TRBV6-2/TRBV6-3
DNA: TGTGCCAGCAGTTCCCGGGTAAAGGGGACCCAGTACTTC
CDR3: CASSSRVKGTQYF

J: TRBJ1-1
D: NA
size: NA
V: TRBV5-6
DNA: TGTGCCAGCAGCCTCCGGTTTCCCGGCGGGAACACTGAAGCTTTCTTT
CDR3: CASSLRFPGGNTEAFF

J: TRBJ1-4
D: NA
size: NA
V: TRBV19
DNA: TGTGCCAGAAATCAGGGACCAATCGAGCCAACTAATGAAAAACTGTTTTTT
CDR3: CARNQGPIEPTNEKLFF

J: TRBJ2-7
D: NA
size: few
V: TRBV20-1
DNA: TGCAGTGCTAGACCCCTCGGCCCGCGCGGGCAGTACTTC
CDR3: CSARPLGPRGQYF

J: TRBJ2-7
D: TRBD1
size: many
V: TRBV7-2
DNA: TGTGCCAGCAACTACGGGACAGGGGGAAGTTCCTACGAGCAGTACTTC
CDR3: CASNYGTGGSSYEQYF

J: TRBJ1-1
D: NA
size: NA
V: TRBV7-9
DNA: TGTGCCAGCAGCGTAGGGGAAAGTACTGAAGCTTTCTTT
CDR3: CASSVGESTEAFF

J: TRBJ1-1
D: NA
size: many
V: TRBV20-1
DNA: TGCAGTGCTAGGACAGCAGAGATGAACACTGAAGCTTTCTTT
CDR3: CSARTAEMNTEAFF

J: TRBJ1-5
D: NA
size: NA
V: TRBV12-3/TRBV12-4
DNA: TGTGCCAGCAGCCCTTTAGGTCCGGGCCAGCCCCAGCATTTT
CDR3: CASSPLGPGQPQHF

J: TRBJ2-7
D: NA
size: NA
V: TRBV28
DNA: TGTGCCAGCCAAACCCCCGGGAGCTCCTACGAGCAGTACTTC
CDR3: CASQTPGSSYEQYF

J: TRBJ2-7
D: TRBD1
size: NA
V: TRBV12-3/TRBV12-4
DNA: TGTGCCAGCAGACCCACCGGACAGGGGTTATACGAGCAGTACTTC
CDR3: CASRPTGQGLYEQYF

J: TRBJ2-7
D: TRBD2
size: many
V: TRBV7-2
DNA: TGTGCCAGCAGCCTCACGGGAGGCAGCTACGAGCAGTACTTC
CDR3: CASSLTGGSYEQYF